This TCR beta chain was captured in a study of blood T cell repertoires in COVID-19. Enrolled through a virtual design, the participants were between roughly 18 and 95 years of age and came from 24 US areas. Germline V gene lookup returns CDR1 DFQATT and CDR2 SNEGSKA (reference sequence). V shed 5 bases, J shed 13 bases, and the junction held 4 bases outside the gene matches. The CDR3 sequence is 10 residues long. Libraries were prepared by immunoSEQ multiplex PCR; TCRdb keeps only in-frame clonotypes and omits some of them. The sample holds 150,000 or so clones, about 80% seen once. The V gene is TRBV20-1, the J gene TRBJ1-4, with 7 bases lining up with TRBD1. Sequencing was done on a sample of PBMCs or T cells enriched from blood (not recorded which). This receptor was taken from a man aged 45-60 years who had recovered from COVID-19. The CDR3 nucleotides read TGCAGTGCTGATCGACAGGGACTGTTTTTT. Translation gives CSADRQGLFF.